The next 22 T cell receptor beta chains were all read from a single sample in a study of T cells after yellow fever vaccination. TCRdb independently ran MiXCR on the 5' RACE reads; one entry per CDR3 protein. This table has 550,000 or so distinct CDR3 sequences, under 25% appearing once. Sequences were derived from PBMCs, sampled 15 days after the yellow fever booster vaccination. These receptors all come from a man aged 25-40 years who received the YFV17D yellow fever vaccine.

The chain couples TRBV10-3 to TRBJ2-3; D might be TRBD2 (6 bases). Germline-derived CDR1 and CDR2 are ENHRY and SYGVKD. The ends were cut back, 2 bases at V and 0 bases at J, with 9 bases in the middle. The CDR3 runs 15 residues. The CDR3, as DNA: TGTGCCATCAGTGAGGACGGGACTAGCACAGATACGCAGTATTTT. It yields the protein CAISEDGTSTDTQYF.

This clonotype was seen a few times. V gene TRBV25-1 combines with J gene TRBJ1-2; tentatively, D is TRBD1 (5 bases). V was clipped by 3 bases and J by 4 bases, with 15 bases between them. The CDR3 contains 15 residues. CDR1 MGHDK and CDR2 SYGVNS come from the germline V gene. The CDR3 DNA reads TGTGCCAGCAGTGATACAGCCCGAGGGGTCTATGGCTACACCTTC. This encodes CASSDTARGVYGYTF.

The CDR3 region is CSASPLAGDTYEQYF. The CDR3 DNA is TGCAGTGCTAGTCCGCTAGCGGGGGACACCTACGAGCAGTACTTC. This chain joins TRBV20-1 and TRBJ2-7, with 10 bases fitting TRBD2. CDR1 is DFQATT, CDR2 SNEGSKA, per germline (reference sequence). This CDR3 contains 15 residues. Trimming cost V 3 bases and J 2 bases; bases outside gene matches: 7.

CDR3 sequence reads: CASSLEATGVGEQYF. CDR3 in DNA: TGCGCCAGCAGCTTGGAGGCGACAGGGGTAGGCGAGCAGTACTTC. The chain has TRBV5-1 and TRBJ2-7, with 8 bases lining up with TRBD1. J was trimmed by 6 bases and V by 0 bases; bases with no gene match: 8. The CDR3 length is 15 residues. The germline gives CDR1 SGHRS, CDR2 YFSETQ. The variable domain in full, completed from reference TRBV5-1 and TRBJ2-7, reads KAGVTQTPRYLIKTRGQQVTLSCSPISGHRSVSWYQQTPGQGLQFLFEYFSETQRNKGNFPGRFSGRQFSNSRSEMNVSTLELGDSALYLCASSLEATGVGEQYFGPGTRLTVT.

The rearrangement links TRBV5-1 to TRBJ2-2; TRBD2 matches 10 bases. The CDR3 has 15 amino acids. Germline V lookup: CDR1 SGHRS, CDR2 YFSETQ. With 2 bases clipped from V and 7 bases from J, the junction kept 5 bases outside the gene matches. The CDR3 coding sequence is TGCGCCAGCAGCTTAAGCGGGAGGGCCAACGGGGAGCTGTTTTTT. This codes for CASSLSGRANGELFF.

V is TRBV7-8 and J is TRBJ2-1, with 11 nucleotides matching TRBD2. Looked up from germline, CDR1 is SGHVS and CDR2 is FQNEAQ. The ends lost 5 bases at V and 7 bases at J; junction bases unmatched: 10. CDR3 size: 16 residues. The CDR3 bases are TGTGCCAGCAGCCCCTCCGTAGCGGGAGGGTGGAATGAGCAGTTCTTC. It translates to CASSPSVAGGWNEQFF.

The chain recombines TRBV20-1 with TRBJ2-1, with 8 positions matching TRBD2. This CDR3 comprises 16 residues. V trimming: 5 bases; J trimming: 6 bases; junction bases outside the gene matches: 15. Germline V gene lookup returns CDR1 DFQATT and CDR2 SNEGSKA (reference sequence). The CDR3 DNA sequence: TGCAGTGCTGATCCTACTAGCGGTCCGTTTCTCAATGAGCAGTTCTTC. Its protein product is CSADPTSGPFLNEQFF.

The chain couples TRBV20-1 to TRBJ2-2; D remains ambiguous. This CDR3 region has 15 residues. Germline V lookup: CDR1 DFQATT, CDR2 SNEGSKA (reference sequence). Trimming left V 3 bases short and J 3 bases short, with 14 bases between. The CDR3 protein is CSASSAEVYTGELFF. The CDR3, as DNA: TGCAGTGCTAGTTCGGCTGAGGTGTACACCGGGGAGCTGTTTTTT.

This clonotype appeared many times. J is TRBJ2-3 and V is TRBV7-2; no firm D call. CDR1 is SGHTA, CDR2 FQGNSA, per germline. Trimming removed 1 base from V and 3 bases from J, with 5 bases in between. This CDR3 has 13 residues. The CDR3 DNA reads as TGTGCCAGCAGCTTAGAGCGAACAGATACGCAGTATTTT. As protein: CASSLERTDTQYF. The variable domain in full, with the rest retrieved from reference TRBV7-2 and TRBJ2-3, is GAGVSQSPSNKVTEKGKDVELRCDPISGHTALYWYRQSLGQGLEFLIYFQGNSAPDKSGLPSDRFSAERTGGSVSTLTIQRTQQEDSAVYLCASSLERTDTQYFGPGTRLTVL.

This clonotype was counted between two and nine times. This chain links TRBV10-3 with TRBJ2-5; D call uncertain. This CDR3 is built from 13 residues. Germline loops: CDR1 ENHRY, CDR2 SYGVKD. V was cut by 0 bases and J by 5 bases, with 7 bases left in between. In DNA form, the CDR3 reads TGTGCCATCAGTGAGTCTAGCTCGGAGACCCAGTACTTC. Translation gives CAISESSSETQYF.

This clonotype was seen a few times. The genes are TRBV7-2 and TRBJ2-1, with 12 bases lining up with TRBD2. The CDR3 is 14 residues long. CDR1 SGHTA and CDR2 FQGNSA come from the germline V gene. V shed 6 bases and J 6 bases; nucleotides not matched to a gene: 3. In nucleotides, the CDR3 is TGTGCCAGCAGGGGACTAGCGGGCGCCAATGAGCAGTTCTTC. This codes for CASRGLAGANEQFF. Full variable domain (rest looked up from reference TRBV7-2 and TRBJ2-1): GAGVSQSPSNKVTEKGKDVELRCDPISGHTALYWYRQSLGQGLEFLIYFQGNSAPDKSGLPSDRFSAERTGGSVSTLTIQRTQQEDSAVYLCASRGLAGANEQFFGPGTRLTVL.

This chain uses TRBV5-4 with TRBJ2-2, with 7 positions matching TRBD1. This CDR3 region has 15 residues. Germline values: CDR1 SGHNT, CDR2 YYREEE (reference sequence). V was pared by 2 bases and J by 4 bases, with 5 bases of the junction left unmatched. The CDR3 region has the DNA TGTGCCAGCAGCTTAGGGACAGAAACCACCGGGGAGCTGTTTTTT. Translated, it gives CASSLGTETTGELFF.

The CDR3 coding sequence is TGTGCCAGCAGCTTAGGACTAGCGGGAAGGGATGAGCAGTTCTTC. Amino acids: CASSLGLAGRDEQFF. The gene calls are TRBV7-2 and TRBJ2-1; 11 bases are shared with TRBD2. The CDR3 loop spans 15 amino acids. Germline V lookup: CDR1 SGHTA, CDR2 FQGNSA. J gave up 8 bases and V 1 base, and 4 bases lay outside the gene matches.

The chain combines TRBV7-6 with TRBJ1-4; a possible D gene is TRBD1 (5 bases). Germline values: CDR1 SGHVS, CDR2 FNYEAQ. The CDR3 is 16 amino acids. The V and J ends lost 5 bases and 3 bases respectively, with 16 bases between them. The DNA for the CDR3 is TGTGCCAGCAGCCCCAACCCGTTGGGGGCTAATGAAAAACTGTTTTTT. Its protein is CASSPNPLGANEKLFF.

This clonotype was counted only a few times. The gene calls are TRBV28 and TRBJ2-3, with TRBD2 identical over 11 bases. This CDR3 has 16 residues. V lost 4 bases, J lost 6 bases, and 9 bases stayed unmatched. Looked up from germline, CDR1 is MDHEN and CDR2 is SYDVKM. CDR3 sequence reads: CASSWSSGRFTDTQYF. The CDR3 DNA reads as TGTGCCAGCAGTTGGTCTAGCGGGAGGTTTACTGATACGCAGTATTTT.

This clonotype was detected only a few times. This chain uses TRBV6-5 with TRBJ2-5; D is tentatively TRBD1 or TRBD2 (5 bases each). V was trimmed by 4 bases and J by 7 bases, leaving 16 bases between them. Germline V gene data show CDR1 as MNHEY and CDR2 as SVGAGI. The CDR3 has 14 residues. The CDR3 DNA reads TGTGCCAGCAGTTCCGGGACCTCACGGGGGACCCAGTACTTC. Translation: CASSSGTSRGTQYF.

The V gene is TRBV5-1, the J gene TRBJ2-2, with TRBD2 matching over 13 bases. The V segment lost 1 base and the J segment 5 bases; nucleotides outside the gene matches: 2. Germline lookup yields CDR1 SGHRS and CDR2 YFSETQ. This CDR3 contains 16 residues. The CDR3 DNA reads as TGCGCCAGCAGCTTGTCGGGACTAGCGGGAACCGGGGAGCTGTTTTTT. Amino acids: CASSLSGLAGTGELFF.

In this sample, this clonotype turned up a few times. This chain uses TRBV12-3 or TRBV12-4 with TRBJ2-1; TRBD1 aligns across 9 bases. This CDR3 has 15 amino acids. V shed 5 bases, J shed 8 bases, and the junction held 10 bases outside the gene matches. The CDR3 sequence is CASSNRDRVLDEQFF. The CDR3 DNA sequence: TGTGCCAGCAGTAATCGGGACAGGGTATTAGATGAGCAGTTCTTC.

This clonotype was recorded a few times. This chain joins TRBV10-3 and TRBJ2-5, with TRBD1 matching over 8 bases. Germline CDR1 and CDR2: ENHRY and SYGVKD. The CDR3 sequence is 14 residues long. With 3 bases clipped from V and 2 bases from J, the junction kept 2 bases outside the gene matches. CDR3 DNA: TGTGCCATCAGTGAACACAGGGGGCAAGAGACCCAGTACTTC. It specifies CAISEHRGQETQYF.

This clonotype came up a few times. The gene calls are TRBV4-1 and TRBJ1-1; no definite D call. This CDR3 spans 17 amino acids. V was clipped by 3 bases and J by 1 base, with 18 bases between them. CDR1 is MGHRA and CDR2 is YSYEKL in the germline V gene. For the CDR3, the DNA is TGCGCCAGCAGCCATCGGCCATCGATACAGAAGAACACTGAAGCTTTCTTT. This translates into CASSHRPSIQKNTEAFF.

The chain links TRBV20-1 to TRBJ1-1; TRBD1 is a possible D gene (5 bases). This CDR3 is 15 amino acids long. Deletions cut 0 bases from V and 5 bases from J, with 16 bases between. Per the germline V gene, CDR1 is DFQATT and CDR2 is SNEGSKA (reference sequence). The CDR3 nucleotides read TGCAGTGCTAGAGAGGGAGAGGGCAGGGTGACTGAAGCTTTCTTT. This codes for CSAREGEGRVTEAFF.

The chain links TRBV7-2 to TRBJ2-7; TRBD2 matches at 7 bases. The V segment lost 5 bases and the J segment 3 bases; nucleotides outside the gene matches: 10. This CDR3 comprises 15 residues. CDR1 is SGHTA and CDR2 is FQGNSA in the germline V gene. CDR3 nucleotide sequence: TGTGCCAGCAGCCAGCTTGCGGGAGTCGACTACGAGCAGTACTTC. Translation gives CASSQLAGVDYEQYF. Combining the CDR3 with reference TRBV7-2 and TRBJ2-7 gives the whole variable domain GAGVSQSPSNKVTEKGKDVELRCDPISGHTALYWYRQSLGQGLEFLIYFQGNSAPDKSGLPSDRFSAERTGGSVSTLTIQRTQQEDSAVYLCASSQLAGVDYEQYFGPGTRLTVT.